This is a list of T cell receptor beta chains from one sample in a study of blood T cells in healthy people across ages. One entry per CDR3 protein, called by TCRdb with MiXCR from the 5' RACE reads. This sample has about a million distinct CDR3 sequences, with 35% to 40% found just once. Source material: blood. Receptors originate from a man between 18 and 29 years old in good health. Both conserved end residues are part of each CDR3.

CDR3 length	J gene	V gene	CDR3 protein
13	TRBJ2-1	TRBV7-2	CASSPTVDNEQFF
15	TRBJ1-1	TRBV4-1	CASSHRQDKNTEAFF
14	TRBJ1-4	TRBV6-5	CASSYQGAKEKLFF
17	TRBJ1-3	TRBV5-6	CASSFSPSAGSGNTIYF
14	TRBJ2-1	TRBV4-2	CASRGQAAYNEQFF
17	TRBJ2-2	TRBV5-6	CASSWETSGIKTGELFF
13	TRBJ2-6	TRBV10-3	CAISEGGVNVLTF
15	TRBJ1-4	TRBV3-1	CASSQDRSTNEKLFF
14	TRBJ2-1	TRBV18	CASSPRSMGNEQFF
13	TRBJ2-3	TRBV12-3/TRBV12-4	CASSAEGADTQYF
14	TRBJ1-1	TRBV10-2	CASSQAPRNTEAFF
12	TRBJ1-3	TRBV20-1	CSAPGSGNTIYF
15	TRBJ2-5	TRBV9	CASSVASQGAETQYF
11	TRBJ2-1	TRBV24-1	CATGSLDEQFF
17	TRBJ1-2	TRBV28	CASSLIIIKSTPYGYTF
15	TRBJ1-2	TRBV5-1	CASSLSTGENYGYTF
11	TRBJ1-4	TRBV20-1	CSAPTYGKLFF
13	TRBJ1-1	TRBV14	CASSQAGLTEAFF
15	TRBJ1-6	TRBV5-1	CASSLGAGYNSPLHF
16	TRBJ2-1	TRBV19	CASSLRASGNHNEQFF
11	TRBJ2-2	TRBV10-3	CAIRNTGELFF
15	TRBJ1-6	TRBV12-3/TRBV12-4	CASSPLTRYNSPLHF
15	TRBJ2-1	TRBV11-3	CASSLDHDRGNEQFF
14	TRBJ1-2	TRBV13	CARSAGDTGYGYTF
15	TRBJ2-5	TRBV20-1	CSPWDYQRDQETQYF
17	TRBJ1-4	TRBV3-1	CASSQDLLTGFGEKLFF
15	TRBJ1-2	TRBV5-1	CASSSSGHPNYGYTF
14	TRBJ2-1	TRBV20-1	CTPQGGSPYNEQFF
11	TRBJ2-7	TRBV6-2/TRBV6-3	CASSQNYEQYF
14	TRBJ1-1	TRBV6-2/TRBV6-3	CASSHRGSNTEAFF